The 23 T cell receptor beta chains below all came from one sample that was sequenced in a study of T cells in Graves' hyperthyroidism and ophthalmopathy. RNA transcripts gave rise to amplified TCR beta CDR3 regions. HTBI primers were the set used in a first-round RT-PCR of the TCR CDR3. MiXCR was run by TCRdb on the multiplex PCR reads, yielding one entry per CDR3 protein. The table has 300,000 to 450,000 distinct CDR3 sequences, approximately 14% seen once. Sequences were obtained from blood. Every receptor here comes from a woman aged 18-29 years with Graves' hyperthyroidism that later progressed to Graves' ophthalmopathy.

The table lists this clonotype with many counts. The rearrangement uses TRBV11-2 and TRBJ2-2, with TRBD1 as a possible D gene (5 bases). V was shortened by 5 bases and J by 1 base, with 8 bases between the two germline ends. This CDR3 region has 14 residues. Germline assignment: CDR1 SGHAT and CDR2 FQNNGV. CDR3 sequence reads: CASSAGQNTGELFF. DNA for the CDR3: TGTGCCAGCAGCGCCGGACAGAACACCGGGGAGCTGTTTTTT.

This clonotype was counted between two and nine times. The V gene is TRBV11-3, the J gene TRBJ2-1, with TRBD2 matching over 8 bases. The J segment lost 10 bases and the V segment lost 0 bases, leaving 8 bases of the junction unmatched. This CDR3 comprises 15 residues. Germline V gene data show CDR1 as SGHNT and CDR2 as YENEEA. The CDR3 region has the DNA TGTGCCAGCAGCTTAGACGGGGGGGGGGCTCGGGAGCAGTTCTTC. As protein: CASSLDGGGAREQFF.

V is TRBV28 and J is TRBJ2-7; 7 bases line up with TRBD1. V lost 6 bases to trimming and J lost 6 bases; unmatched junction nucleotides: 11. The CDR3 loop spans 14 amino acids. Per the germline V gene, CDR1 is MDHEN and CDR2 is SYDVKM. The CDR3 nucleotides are TGTGCCAGCAGAGCCGACAGGGTAGAGTGCGAGCAGTACTTC. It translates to CASRADRVECEQYF.

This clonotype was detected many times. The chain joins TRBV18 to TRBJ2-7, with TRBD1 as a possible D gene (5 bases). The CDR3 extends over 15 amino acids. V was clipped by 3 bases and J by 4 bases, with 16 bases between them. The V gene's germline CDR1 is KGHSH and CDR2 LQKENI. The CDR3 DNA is TGTGCCAGCTCACCTATGAATCAGGGCCAGTACGAGCAGTACTTC. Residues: CASSPMNQGQYEQYF. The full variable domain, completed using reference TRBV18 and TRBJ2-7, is NAGVMQNPRHLVRRRGQEARLRCSPMKGHSHVYWYRQLPEEGLKFMVYLQKENIIDESGMPKERFSAEFPKEGPSILRIQQVVRGDSAAYFCASSPMNQGQYEQYFGPGTRLTVT.

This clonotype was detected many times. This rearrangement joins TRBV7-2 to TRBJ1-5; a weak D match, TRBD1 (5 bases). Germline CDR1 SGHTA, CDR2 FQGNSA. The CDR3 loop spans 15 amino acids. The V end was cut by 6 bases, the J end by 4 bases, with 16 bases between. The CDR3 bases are TGTGCCAGCAGTCGGGACCTGAGGATTAATCAGCCCCAGCATTTT. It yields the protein CASSRDLRINQPQHF.

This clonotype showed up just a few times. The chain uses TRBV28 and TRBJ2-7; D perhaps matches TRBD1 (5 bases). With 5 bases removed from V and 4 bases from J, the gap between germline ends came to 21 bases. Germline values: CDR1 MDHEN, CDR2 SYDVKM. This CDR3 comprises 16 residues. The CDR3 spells CASSRLPTVLLYEQYF. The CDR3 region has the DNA TGTGCCAGCAGTCGATTACCGACAGTGCTCCTTTACGAGCAGTACTTC.

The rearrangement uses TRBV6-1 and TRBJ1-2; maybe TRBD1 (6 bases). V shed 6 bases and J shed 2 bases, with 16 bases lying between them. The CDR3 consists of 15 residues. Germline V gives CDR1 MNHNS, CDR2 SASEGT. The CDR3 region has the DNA TGTGCCAGCAGCCAGATATCCGGGACAAACTATGGCTACACCTTC. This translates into CASSQISGTNYGYTF.

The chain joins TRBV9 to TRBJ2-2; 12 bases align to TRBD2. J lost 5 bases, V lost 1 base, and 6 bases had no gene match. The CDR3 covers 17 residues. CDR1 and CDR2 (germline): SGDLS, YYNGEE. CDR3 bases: TGTGCCAGCAGCGTACCGAGGACTAGCGGGGAAACCGGGGAGCTGTTTTTT. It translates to CASSVPRTSGETGELFF. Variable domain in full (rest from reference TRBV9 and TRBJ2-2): DSGVTQTPKHLITATGQRVTLRCSPRSGDLSVYWYQQSLDQGLQFLIQYYNGEERAKGNILERFSAQQFPDLHSELNLSSLELGDSALYFCASSVPRTSGETGELFFGEGSRLTVL.

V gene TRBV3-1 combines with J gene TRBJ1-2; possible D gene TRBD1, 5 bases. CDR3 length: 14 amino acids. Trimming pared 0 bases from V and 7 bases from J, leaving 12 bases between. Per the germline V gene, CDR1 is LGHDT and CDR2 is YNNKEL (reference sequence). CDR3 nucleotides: TGTGCCAGCAGCCAAGACGAGGGGACGGGTGGCTACACCTTC. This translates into CASSQDEGTGGYTF. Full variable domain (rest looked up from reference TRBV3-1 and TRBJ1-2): DTAVSQTPKYLVTQMGNDKSIKCEQNLGHDTMYWYKQDSKKFLKIMFSYNNKELIINETVPNRFSPKSPDKAHLNLHINSLELGDSAVYFCASSQDEGTGGYTFGSGTRLTVV.

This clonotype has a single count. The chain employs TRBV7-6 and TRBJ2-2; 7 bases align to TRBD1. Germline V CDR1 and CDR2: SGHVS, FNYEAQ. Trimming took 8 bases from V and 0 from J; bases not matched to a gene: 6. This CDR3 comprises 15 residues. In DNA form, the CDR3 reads TGTGCCAGCCGGGACAGCTTCGCGAACACCGGGGAGCTGTTTTTT. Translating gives CASRDSFANTGELFF.

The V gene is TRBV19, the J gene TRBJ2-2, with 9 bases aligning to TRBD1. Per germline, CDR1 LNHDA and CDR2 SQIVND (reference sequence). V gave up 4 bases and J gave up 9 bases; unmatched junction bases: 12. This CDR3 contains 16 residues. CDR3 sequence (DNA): TGTGCCAGTAGTAAGACCCGGGACAGGGTGCCCCGGGAGCTGTTTTTT. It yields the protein CASSKTRDRVPRELFF.

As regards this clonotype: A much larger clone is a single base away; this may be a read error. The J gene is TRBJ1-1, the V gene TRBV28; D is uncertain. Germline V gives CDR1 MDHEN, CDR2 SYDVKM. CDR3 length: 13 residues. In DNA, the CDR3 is TGTGCCGGCAGTTTCTTCACATCCCTTGAAGCTTTCTTT. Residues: CAGSFFTSLEAFF.

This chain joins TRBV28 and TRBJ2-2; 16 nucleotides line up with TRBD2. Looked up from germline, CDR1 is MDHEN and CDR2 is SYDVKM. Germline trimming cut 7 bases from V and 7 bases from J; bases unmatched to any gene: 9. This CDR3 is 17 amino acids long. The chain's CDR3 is CASNRPGLAGGVGELFF. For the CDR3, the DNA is TGTGCCAGCAATAGACCGGGACTAGCGGGAGGGGTCGGGGAGCTGTTTTTT. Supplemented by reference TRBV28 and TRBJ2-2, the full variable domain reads DVKVTQSSRYLVKRTGEKVFLECVQDMDHENMFWYRQDPGLGLRLIYFSYDVKMKEKGDIPEGYSVSREKKERFSLILESASTNQTSMYLCASNRPGLAGGVGELFFGEGSRLTVL.

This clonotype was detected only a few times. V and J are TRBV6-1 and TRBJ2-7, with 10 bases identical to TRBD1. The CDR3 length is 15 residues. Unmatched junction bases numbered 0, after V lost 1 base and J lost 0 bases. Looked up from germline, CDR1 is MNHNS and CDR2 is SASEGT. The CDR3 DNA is TGTGCCAGCAGTGAAGGGACAGGGGGCTCCTACGAGCAGTACTTC. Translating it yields CASSEGTGGSYEQYF.

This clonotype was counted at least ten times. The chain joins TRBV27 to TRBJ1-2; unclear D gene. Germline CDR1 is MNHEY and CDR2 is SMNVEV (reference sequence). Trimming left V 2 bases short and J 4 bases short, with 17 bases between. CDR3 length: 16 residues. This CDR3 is CASSLTVAGTFYGYTF. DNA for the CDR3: TGTGCCAGCAGTTTAACAGTGGCGGGAACTTTCTATGGCTACACCTTC.

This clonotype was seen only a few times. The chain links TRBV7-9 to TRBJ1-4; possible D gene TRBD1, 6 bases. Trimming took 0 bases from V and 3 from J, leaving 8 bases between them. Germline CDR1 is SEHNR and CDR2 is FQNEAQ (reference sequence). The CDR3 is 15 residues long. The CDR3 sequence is CASSLAGGPNEKLFF. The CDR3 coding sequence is TGTGCCAGCAGCTTAGCAGGGGGTCCTAATGAAAAACTGTTTTTT.

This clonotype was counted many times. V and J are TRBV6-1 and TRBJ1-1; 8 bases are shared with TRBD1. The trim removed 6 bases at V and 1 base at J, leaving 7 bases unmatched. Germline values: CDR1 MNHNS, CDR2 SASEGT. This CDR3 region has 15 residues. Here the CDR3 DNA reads TGTGCCAGCAGAACAGGGGGGTCTACGAACACTGAAGCTTTCTTT. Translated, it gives CASRTGGSTNTEAFF.

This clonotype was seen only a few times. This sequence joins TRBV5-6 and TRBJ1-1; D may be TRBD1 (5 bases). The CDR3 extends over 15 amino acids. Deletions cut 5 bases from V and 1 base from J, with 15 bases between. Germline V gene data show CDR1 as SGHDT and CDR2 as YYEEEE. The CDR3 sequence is CASRLSFGGNTEAFF. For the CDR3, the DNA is TGTGCCAGCAGACTTTCTTTTGGGGGGAACACTGAAGCTTTCTTT.

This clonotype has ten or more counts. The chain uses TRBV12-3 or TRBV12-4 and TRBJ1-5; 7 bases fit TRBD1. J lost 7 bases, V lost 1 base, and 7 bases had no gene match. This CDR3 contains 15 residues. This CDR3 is CASSLGAGGWQPQHF. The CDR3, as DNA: TGTGCCAGCAGTTTAGGGGCAGGGGGTTGGCAGCCCCAGCATTTT.

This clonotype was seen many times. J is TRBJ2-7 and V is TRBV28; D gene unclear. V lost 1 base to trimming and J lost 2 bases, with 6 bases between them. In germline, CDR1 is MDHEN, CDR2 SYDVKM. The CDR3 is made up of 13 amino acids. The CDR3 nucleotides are TGTGCCAGCAGTTTATCGAGGACCTACGAGCAGTACTTC. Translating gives CASSLSRTYEQYF.

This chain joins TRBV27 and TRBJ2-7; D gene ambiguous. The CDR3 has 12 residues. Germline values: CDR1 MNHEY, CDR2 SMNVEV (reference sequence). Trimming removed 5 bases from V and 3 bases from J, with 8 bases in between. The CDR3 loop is CASSGALYEQYF. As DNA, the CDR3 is TGTGCCAGCAGTGGAGCGCTCTACGAGCAGTACTTC.

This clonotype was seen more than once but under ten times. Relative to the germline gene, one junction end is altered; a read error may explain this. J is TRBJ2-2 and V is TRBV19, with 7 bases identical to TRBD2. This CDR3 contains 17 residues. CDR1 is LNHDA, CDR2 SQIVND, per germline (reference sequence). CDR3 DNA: TGTGCCAGTAGTCGTCCCAGCGGGACCCCGAATACCGGGGAGCTGTTTTTT. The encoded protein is CASSRPSGTPNTGELFF. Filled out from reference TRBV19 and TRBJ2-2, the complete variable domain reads DGGITQSPKYLFRKEGQNVTLSCEQNLNHDAMYWYRQDPGQGLRLIYYSQIVNDFQKGDIAEGYSVSREKKESFPLTVTSAQKNPTAFYLCASSRPSGTPNTGELFFGEGSRLTVL.

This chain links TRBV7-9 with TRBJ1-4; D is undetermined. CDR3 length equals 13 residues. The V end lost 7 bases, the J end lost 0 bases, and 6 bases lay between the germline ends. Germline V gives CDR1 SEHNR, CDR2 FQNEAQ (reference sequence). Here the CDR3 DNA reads TGTGCCAGCACCGCTGCAACTAATGAAAAACTGTTTTTT. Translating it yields CASTAATNEKLFF.